This T cell receptor (beta chain) derives from a study of blood T cell repertoires in COVID-19. TCRdb's table, derived via immunoSEQ multiplex PCR, lists solely in-frame clones and lacks some. The data hold approximately 200,000 clones, with over 75% observed a single time. This clone was counted only a few times. Germline V gene sequence: CDR1 SGDLS, CDR2 YYNGEE. The CDR3 is 14 residues long. V was shortened by 0 bases and J by 8 bases, with 12 bases between the two germline ends. The gene calls are TRBV9 and TRBJ2-1; D gene uncertain. The TCR comes from a person aged 70 to 85 with COVID-19, enrolled during active disease. Material: peripheral blood. The CDR3 DNA sequence: TGTGCCAGCAGCGTAGGGGTAAGTGCGGATGAGCAGTTCTTC. Residues: CASSVGVSADEQFF.